Presented here are 27 T cell receptor beta chains from one specimen sequenced in a study of blood T cell repertoires in COVID-19. The data were produced by immunoSEQ multiplex PCR, yet TCRdb's version contains in-frame clones alone and is incomplete. The data show 50,000 or so clones, about 82% seen once. The sequencing sample was made of peripheral blood. The origin of the receptors is an elderly woman with acute or convalescent COVID-19.

The chain couples TRBV7-9 to TRBJ2-2; 9 bases agree with TRBD2. The J segment lost 3 bases and the V segment lost 4 bases, leaving 6 bases of the junction unmatched. Germline-derived CDR1 and CDR2 are SEHNR and FQNEAQ (reference sequence). CDR3 size: 16 residues. The CDR3 spells CASSSSGAGDTGELFF. For the CDR3, the DNA is TGTGCCAGCAGCTCTAGCGGGGCCGGGGACACCGGGGAGCTGTTTTTT.

The CDR3 sequence is CASSDSKDSSSTDTQYF. CDR3 nucleotide sequence: TGTGCCAGCAGTGACTCGAAGGACAGTTCTAGCACAGATACGCAGTATTTT. This sequence joins TRBV6-4 and TRBJ2-3; D possibly corresponds to TRBD1 (6 bases). The V end was cut by 0 bases, the J end by 0 bases, with 13 bases between. Germline V lookup: CDR1 MRHNA, CDR2 SNTAGT. The length of the CDR3 is 17 residues.

This clone occurred once. The genes are TRBV12-3 or TRBV12-4 and TRBJ2-7; D is perhaps TRBD1 (7 bases). V was shortened by 6 bases and J by 6 bases, with 12 bases between the two germline ends. The CDR3 covers 12 residues. CDR3 sequence reads: CASSSGGREQYF. CDR3 nucleotide sequence: TGTGCCAGCAGCTCAGGGGGGCGCGAGCAGTACTTC.

This clone has ten or more counts. This chain connects TRBV11-3 to TRBJ2-7; D is perhaps TRBD1 (6 bases). Trimming pared 0 bases from V and 2 bases from J, leaving 20 bases between. Germline assignment: CDR1 SGHNT and CDR2 YENEEA. The CDR3 covers 18 residues. The CDR3 DNA reads TGTGCCAGCAGCTTAGATGAAGGGGGACCCTCAATGACCTACGAGCAGTACTTC. Its translation is CASSLDEGGPSMTYEQYF.

The chain joins TRBV15 to TRBJ2-3, with 8 bases matching TRBD2. CDR3 length equals 14 residues. Germline V gene lookup returns CDR1 LNHNV and CDR2 YYDKDF (reference sequence). The junction had 4 bases not matched to a gene; V was cut back by 6 bases and J by 2 bases. The CDR3 DNA follows: TGTGCCACCAGAACTAGCGGCTCCACAGATACGCAGTATTTT. It yields the protein CATRTSGSTDTQYF.

This rearrangement joins TRBV28 to TRBJ1-1, with 9 bases lining up with TRBD1. The CDR3 totals 17 residues. Germline trimming cut 7 bases from V and 5 bases from J; bases unmatched to any gene: 17. Germline values: CDR1 MDHEN, CDR2 SYDVKM. CDR3 protein: CASTRPGTGFQVTEAFF. CDR3 sequence (DNA): TGTGCCAGCACTCGACCCGGGACAGGGTTTCAGGTAACTGAAGCTTTCTTT.

The chain joins TRBV7-8 to TRBJ2-2, with TRBD2 identical over 12 bases. The V gene end was trimmed by 3 bases and the J gene end by 7 bases; junction bases not matched to a gene: 9. Germline CDR1 SGHVS, CDR2 FQNEAQ. This CDR3 spans 17 amino acids. In DNA form, the CDR3 reads TGTGCCAGCAGCTTTCGGGCTAGCGGGAGGGCGAACGGGGAGCTGTTTTTT. Its protein product is CASSFRASGRANGELFF.

In this sample, this clone turned up a few times. The chain links TRBV10-3 to TRBJ2-1; TRBD2 might be the D (5 bases). Per the germline V gene, CDR1 is ENHRY and CDR2 is SYGVKD. Trimming took 10 bases from V and 6 from J, leaving 13 bases between them. The CDR3 length is 12 residues. The CDR3 region is CATSLVSNEQFF. In nucleotides, the CDR3 is TGTGCCACCTCACTAGTCTCCAATGAGCAGTTCTTC.

The chain is built from TRBV6-8 and TRBJ1-1, with 8 bases lining up with TRBD1. CDR1 and CDR2 from the germline V gene are MNHGY and SAAAGT. This CDR3 contains 15 residues. V shed 2 bases, J shed 4 bases, and the junction held 6 bases outside the gene matches. CDR3 protein: CASSYPDRGITEAFF. CDR3 DNA sequence: TGTGCCAGCAGTTACCCTGACAGGGGTATCACTGAAGCTTTCTTT.

The rearrangement links TRBV3-1 (or the pseudogene TRBV3-2) to TRBJ1-5; no definite D call. The CDR3 has 14 amino acids. The V end lost 5 bases, the J end lost 0 bases, and 8 bases lay between the germline ends. Per the germline V gene, CDR1 is LGHDT and CDR2 is YNNKEL (reference sequence). The CDR3 here is CASSGGSSNQPQHF. The CDR3 DNA reads as TGTGCCAGCAGCGGAGGCAGTAGCAATCAGCCCCAGCATTTT.

A few counts support this clone. The CDR3 loop is CSFRSGANVLTF. The CDR3 DNA is TGCAGCTTTAGATCTGGGGCCAACGTCCTGACTTTC. The V call is TRBV29-1, the J call TRBJ2-6; no clear D gene. This CDR3 contains 12 residues. V dropped 8 bases and J dropped 1 base, with 6 bases sitting between them. The germline gives CDR1 SQVTM, CDR2 ANQGSEA.

This chain links TRBV19 with TRBJ1-1; no reliable D call. Trimming stripped 2 bases from V and 1 base from J, with 5 bases between. Germline V gene sequence: CDR1 LNHDA, CDR2 SQIVND (reference sequence). This CDR3 is 13 amino acids long. Here the CDR3 DNA reads TGTGCCAGTAGTATACTCGGGAACACTGAAGCTTTCTTT. This translates into CASSILGNTEAFF.

The chain has TRBV30 and TRBJ1-4; D unresolved. The V gene lost 0 bases and the J gene lost 2 bases, with 10 bases spanning the gap. This CDR3 comprises 15 residues. Germline V gene lookup returns CDR1 GTSNPN and CDR2 SVGIG (reference sequence). CDR3 amino acids: CAWSVGVKTNEKLFF. In nucleotides, the CDR3 is TGTGCCTGGAGTGTGGGCGTAAAGACTAATGAAAAACTGTTTTTT.

V and J are TRBV14 and TRBJ1-1, with D unclear. The CDR3 is 15 amino acids. V was pared by 7 bases and J by 5 bases, with 20 bases between. Germline V lookup: CDR1 SGHDN, CDR2 FVKESK. In DNA form, the CDR3 reads TGTGCCAGCACCTCATCGGCAGCTAGGCGAACTGAAGCTTTCTTT. This codes for CASTSSAARRTEAFF.

The chain recombines TRBV10-2 with TRBJ1-5; D gene ambiguous. Germline V gene data show CDR1 as WSHSY and CDR2 as SAAADI. The CDR3 loop spans 14 amino acids. Trimming took off 4 bases at V and 4 bases at J, with 11 bases between the two ends. The CDR3 nucleotides read TGCGCCAGCAGTGGCGTACCCCGAAATCAGCCCCAGCATTTT. Protein sequence: CASSGVPRNQPQHF.

This chain uses TRBV7-2 with TRBJ1-4; unclear D gene. The CDR3 sequence is 17 residues long. V lost 2 bases to trimming and J lost 0 bases, with 13 bases between them. Germline V lookup: CDR1 SGHTA, CDR2 FQGNSA. Written as DNA, the CDR3 is TGTGCCAGCAGCTTAAAGTTCTGGGAGCCAACTAATGAAAAACTGTTTTTT. It is translated as CASSLKFWEPTNEKLFF.

The chain uses TRBV19 and TRBJ1-4; D might be TRBD1 (6 bases). This CDR3 spans 14 amino acids. Looked up from germline, CDR1 is LNHDA and CDR2 is SQIVND (reference sequence). Trimming removed 5 bases at V and 5 bases at J, with 12 bases between. The CDR3 spells CASSPDRLNEKLFF. As DNA, the CDR3 is TGTGCCAGTAGTCCCGACAGGCTAAATGAAAAACTGTTTTTT.

A note on this clone: One end of the junction does not line up with germline, which may come from a read error. The chain joins TRBV19 to TRBJ1-6; D is undetermined. CDR1 and CDR2 (germline): LNHDA, SQIVND (reference sequence). CDR3 length: 16 residues. CDR3 sequence reads: CASSIVLTNYNSPLHF. CDR3 DNA sequence: TGTGCCAGTAGCATAGTTTTGACAAACTATAATTCACCCCTCCACTTT.

This clone was counted a single time. The J gene is TRBJ1-3, the V gene TRBV6-5; tentative D call: TRBD1 (5 bases). The germline V gene encodes CDR1 MNHEY and CDR2 SVGAGI. Between the trimmed V and J ends, which lost 6 bases and 0 bases, there was a span of 12 bases. This CDR3 spans 15 amino acids. CDR3: CASRVGHSSGNTIYF. As DNA, the CDR3 is TGTGCCAGCAGGGTAGGACATAGCTCTGGAAACACCATATATTTT.

The chain is built from TRBV12-5 and TRBJ2-1; D possibly corresponds to TRBD2 (5 bases). Deletions cut 1 base from V and 1 base from J, with 11 bases between. The CDR3 consists of 16 residues. Germline CDR1 is LGHNT and CDR2 is FRNRAP. The CDR3 DNA is TGTGCTAGTGGTTTGGGGTTAAGCGGTTCCTACAATGAGCAGTTCTTC. Residues: CASGLGLSGSYNEQFF.

The chain uses TRBV5-1 and TRBJ2-7; 8 nucleotides line up with TRBD1. Germline CDR1 reads SGHRS; CDR2 reads YFSETQ. The CDR3 runs 13 residues. With V trimmed by 5 bases and J by 3 bases, 4 bases remained unmatched. CDR3 residues: CASSRTGNYEQYF. For the CDR3, the DNA is TGCGCCAGCAGTAGGACAGGGAACTACGAGCAGTACTTC. The entire variable domain, with the rest obtained from reference TRBV5-1 and TRBJ2-7, is as follows: KAGVTQTPRYLIKTRGQQVTLSCSPISGHRSVSWYQQTPGQGLQFLFEYFSETQRNKGNFPGRFSGRQFSNSRSEMNVSTLELGDSALYLCASSRTGNYEQYFGPGTRLTVT.

The chain has TRBV11-2 and TRBJ1-1; TRBD1 is a possible D gene (5 bases). This CDR3 spans 14 amino acids. Germline assignment: CDR1 SGHAT and CDR2 FQNNGV. Trimming pared 4 bases from V and 3 bases from J, leaving 12 bases between. CDR3 bases: TGTGCCAGCAGCTCCAGGGTTAGGGACACTGAAGCTTTCTTT. Its translation is CASSSRVRDTEAFF.

The V call is TRBV10-3, the J call TRBJ1-2; D might be TRBD1 (6 bases). The CDR3 spans 14 residues. Germline CDR1 ENHRY, CDR2 SYGVKD. Trimming shortened V by 4 bases and J by 4 bases, and 13 bases separated the two germline ends. CDR3 DNA sequence: TGTGCCATCAGTGTCACAGGGAAAGGCTATGGCTACACCTTC. Translated: CAISVTGKGYGYTF.

V gene TRBV7-2 combines with J gene TRBJ2-1, with TRBD2 matching over 10 bases. Germline loops: CDR1 SGHTA, CDR2 FQGNSA. The CDR3 covers 16 residues. Trimming removed 2 bases from V and 3 bases from J; junction bases left unmatched: 4. This chain's CDR3 is CASSLKAGGNYNEQFF. For the CDR3, the DNA is TGTGCCAGCAGCTTAAAAGCGGGAGGGAACTACAATGAGCAGTTCTTC.

This chain joins TRBV7-3 and TRBJ2-3, with 10 positions matching TRBD2. The CDR3 has 18 amino acids. The trim removed 2 bases at V and 1 base at J, leaving 9 bases unmatched. CDR1 and CDR2 from the germline V gene are SGHTA and FQGTGA. CDR3 sequence: CASSLFGLAGEGTDTQYF. CDR3 nucleotides: TGTGCCAGCAGCTTATTCGGGCTAGCGGGGGAGGGCACAGATACGCAGTATTTT.

The chain carries TRBV9 and TRBJ1-2; tentatively, D is TRBD1 (5 bases). CDR3 size: 13 residues. With 4 bases removed from V and 8 bases from J, the gap between germline ends came to 15 bases. In germline, CDR1 is SGDLS, CDR2 YYNGEE. The CDR3 spells CASSPVDSIGYTF. CDR3 nucleotide sequence: TGTGCCAGCAGCCCGGTCGACAGTATAGGCTACACCTTC.

The chain recombines TRBV5-1 with TRBJ2-2; 11 bases are shared with TRBD1. V shed 3 bases, J shed 5 bases, and the junction held 3 bases outside the gene matches. Germline CDR1 and CDR2: SGHRS and YFSETQ. This CDR3 has 15 residues. The CDR3 region is CASSWTGGGTGELFF. In nucleotides, the CDR3 is TGCGCCAGCAGCTGGACAGGGGGCGGTACCGGGGAGCTGTTTTTT.